This T cell receptor beta chain was recorded in a study of early T cells in non-severe SARS-CoV-2 infection. The overall study: Unsorted whole blood bulk RNA was sequenced, with unpaired chains.

This clonotype came up a few times. In TCRdb, the 5' RACE reads were re-called with MiXCR into one record per CDR3 protein. The sample gives approximately 47,000 distinct CDR3 sequences, around 6.4% of which show up once; roughly 6.9% is in the top ten. The CDR3 is made up of 16 amino acids. CDR1 SGHDT and CDR2 YYEEEE come from the germline V gene. V trimming: 0 bases; J trimming: 3 bases; junction bases outside the gene matches: 7. The chain employs TRBV5-6 and TRBJ2-5; TRBD2 agrees at 8 bases. This TCR was sampled from an adult who was a healthcare worker with PCR-confirmed SARS-CoV-2 infection or an uninfected control (not recorded which). Here the sequenced sample was whole blood, taken at baseline. The CDR3 protein is CASSLVGLGGKETQYF. DNA of the CDR3: TGTGCCAGCAGCTTGGTGGGACTAGGAGGAAAAGAGACCCAGTACTTC. The entire variable domain, with the rest obtained from reference TRBV5-6 and TRBJ2-5, is as follows: DAGVTQSPTHLIKTRGQQVTLRCSPKSGHDTVSWYQQALGQGPQFIFQYYEEEERQRGNFPDRFSGHQFPNYSSELNVNALLLGDSALYLCASSLVGLGGKETQYFGPGTRLLVL.